One T cell receptor (beta chain) is described in this entry. The target antigen is unknown. This may arise from a read error, as a much more abundant clone is one base away. This specimen belongs to a study of tumor and adjacent non-tumor tissue in lung cancer. Whole-study results and caveats: Significantly higher TCR diversity was found in tumor than normal lung.

The template was RNA from unsorted bulk tissue. This non-tumor lung sample came from over 3 cm beyond the tumor edge. The library came from three nested PCR rounds adapted from ARM-PCR protocols. One entry per CDR3 protein results from TCRdb running MiXCR on the multiplex PCR reads. This sample has about 75,000 distinct CDR3 sequences, with 55% to 70% found just once. The TCR sequence derives from a woman aged 50 to 60 with non-small cell lung cancer. Sequenced sample: distant non-tumor lung tissue.

The DNA of the CDR3 is TGTGCCAGGACACAGGGGGAGGACAATGAGCAGTTCTTC. Its protein product is CARTQGEDNEQFF. This rearrangement joins TRBV6-1 to TRBJ2-1, with 8 bases lining up with TRBD1. Germline V gene lookup returns CDR1 MNHNS and CDR2 SASEGT. Losses at the gene ends were 9 bases for V and 5 bases for J; bases not matched to a gene: 6. The CDR3 covers 13 residues.